These 9 T cell receptor beta chains share one sample of origin, sequenced in a study of T cell responses to AZD1222 COVID-19 vaccine. The repertoire was sequenced with immunoSEQ multiplex PCR; TCRdb's copy has only in-frame clones and lacks some. Altogether around 100,000 clones are present, roughly 91% being singletons, with the ten largest covering under 5.5%. Sequencing was performed on peripheral blood, taken on day 0 of AZD1222 vaccination. These receptors all come from an adult in good health.

The J gene is TRBJ1-5, the V gene TRBV6-5; 11 bases match TRBD1. The V and J ends lost 5 bases and 4 bases, in that order; junction bases with no gene match: 1. The germline gives CDR1 MNHEY, CDR2 SVGAGI. This CDR3 region has 14 residues. The CDR3: CASSRDRGNQPQHF. The CDR3 nucleotides read TGTGCCAGCAGTCGGGACAGGGGGAATCAGCCCCAGCATTTT.

The genes are TRBV4-3 and TRBJ2-2; D is unresolved. The CDR3 is 15 residues long. V was shortened by 0 bases and J by 1 base, with 6 bases between the two germline ends. The V gene's germline CDR1 is LGHNA and CDR2 YSLEER. CDR3 in amino acids: CASSQEAGNTGELFF. CDR3 nucleotide sequence: TGCGCCAGCAGCCAAGAAGCAGGGAACACCGGGGAGCTGTTTTTT.

This clone was counted a single time. V and J are TRBV9 and TRBJ1-6; D gene ambiguous. Deletions cut 0 bases from V and 5 bases from J, with 9 bases between. The CDR3 length is 15 residues. Per germline, CDR1 SGDLS and CDR2 YYNGEE. CDR3 bases: TGTGCCAGCAGCGTAGAACCAGACCATAATTCACCCCTCCACTTT. Protein product: CASSVEPDHNSPLHF.

This chain connects TRBV6-5 to TRBJ1-2, with D possibly matching TRBD1 (5 bases). CDR1 MNHEY and CDR2 SVGAGI come from the germline V gene. Deletions cut 2 bases from V and 8 bases from J, with 18 bases between. This CDR3 spans 15 amino acids. The CDR3 loop is CASSYHTKGASGYTF. CDR3 bases: TGTGCCAGCAGTTACCACACCAAAGGGGCTAGCGGCTACACCTTC.

V gene TRBV30 combines with J gene TRBJ2-1; 9 bases line up with TRBD2. V gave up 0 bases and J gave up 10 bases; unmatched junction bases: 7. The CDR3 length is 14 residues. Germline CDR1 reads GTSNPN; CDR2 reads SVGIG (reference sequence). CDR3: CAWSVIAGAGEQFF. The DNA for the CDR3 is TGTGCCTGGAGTGTAATAGCGGGGGCCGGGGAGCAGTTCTTC.

The rearrangement uses TRBV5-1 and TRBJ1-2, with D perhaps matching TRBD1 (6 bases). The CDR3 contains 14 residues. The germline V gene has CDR1 SGHRS and CDR2 YFSETQ. V dropped 3 bases and J dropped 5 bases, with 14 bases sitting between them. The CDR3 DNA sequence: TGCGCCAGCAGCTCCGCCCAGGGGCCATATGGCTACACCTTC. It encodes CASSSAQGPYGYTF.

In its sample, this clone was seen once. The J gene is TRBJ1-5, the V gene TRBV7-8; the D gene is possibly TRBD1 (5 bases). CDR3 size: 16 residues. The germline gives CDR1 SGHVS, CDR2 FQNEAQ. The V gene lost 4 bases and the J gene lost 11 bases, with 24 bases spanning the gap. The CDR3 nucleotides read TGTGCCAGCAGCTCATGGTCCCGGAGTAGGGGCCGGTCCCAGCATTTT. Its translation: CASSSWSRSRGRSQHF.

The chain is built from TRBV3-1 (or the pseudogene TRBV3-2) and TRBJ1-3; D gene ambiguous. The CDR3 runs to 13 residues. The V end was cut by 1 base, the J end by 3 bases, with 4 bases between. Germline loops: CDR1 LGHDT, CDR2 YNNKEL (reference sequence). This CDR3 is CASSQAYGNTIYF. CDR3 nucleotides: TGTGCCAGCAGCCAAGCGTATGGAAACACCATATATTTT.

The gene calls are TRBV3-1 (or the pseudogene TRBV3-2) and TRBJ2-3; D unresolved. Germline CDR1 is LGHDT and CDR2 is YNNKEL (reference sequence). The CDR3 totals 11 residues. V lost 2 bases to trimming and J lost 3 bases, with 0 bases between them. This chain's CDR3 is CASSQTDTQYF. As DNA, the CDR3 is TGTGCCAGCAGCCAAACAGATACGCAGTATTTT.